Reported below is one TCR beta chain. Here immunoSEQ multiplex PCR was the method, and the copy in TCRdb shows in-frame clones only, minus some. Of approximately 50,000 clones listed, 94% are singletons. These data come from a study of T cell changes during pregnancy in multiple sclerosis. Trimming stripped 1 base from V and 4 bases from J, with 10 bases between. CDR3 length: 14 residues. Germline loops: CDR1 LGHNA, CDR2 YSLEER. Sequenced here: CD4+ T cells from peripheral blood mononuclear cells, sampled in the third trimester of pregnancy. V gene TRBV4-3 combines with J gene TRBJ1-2; a weak D match, TRBD1 (6 bases). The TCR was taken from a female donor with multiple sclerosis, enrolled in a pregnancy study. The CDR3 sequence: CASSQAGGPYGYTF. The CDR3, as DNA: TGCGCCAGCAGCCAAGCGGGGGGGCCCTATGGCTACACCTTC.